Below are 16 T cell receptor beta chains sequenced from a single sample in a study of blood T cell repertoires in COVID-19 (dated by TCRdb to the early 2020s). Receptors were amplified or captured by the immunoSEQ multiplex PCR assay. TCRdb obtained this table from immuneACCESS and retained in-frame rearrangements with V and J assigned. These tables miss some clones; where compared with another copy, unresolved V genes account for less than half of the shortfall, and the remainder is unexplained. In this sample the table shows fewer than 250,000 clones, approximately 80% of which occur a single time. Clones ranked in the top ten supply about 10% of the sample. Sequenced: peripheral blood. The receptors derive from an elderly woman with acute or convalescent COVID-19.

The DNA for the CDR3 is TGCAGCGTTGGAGCGGGAAGGGGTAAAACAGATACGCAGTATTTT. This sequence encodes CSVGAGRGKTDTQYF. This sequence joins TRBV29-1 and TRBJ2-3; TRBD2 matches at 7 bases. The CDR3 totals 15 residues. V shed 4 bases and J 3 bases; nucleotides not matched to a gene: 10. The germline V gene has CDR1 SQVTM and CDR2 ANQGSEA.

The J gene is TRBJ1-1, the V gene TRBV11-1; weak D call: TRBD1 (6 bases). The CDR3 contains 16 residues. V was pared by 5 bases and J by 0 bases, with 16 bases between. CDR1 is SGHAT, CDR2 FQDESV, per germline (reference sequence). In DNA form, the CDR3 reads TGTGCCAGCAGCCCAGGGGCAGGAGGCATGAACACTGAAGCTTTCTTT. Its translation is CASSPGAGGMNTEAFF.

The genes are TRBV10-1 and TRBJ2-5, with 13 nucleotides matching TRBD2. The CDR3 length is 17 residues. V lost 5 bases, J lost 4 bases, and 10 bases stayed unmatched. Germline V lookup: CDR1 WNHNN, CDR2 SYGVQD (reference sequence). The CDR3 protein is CASSNGLAGDPPETQYF. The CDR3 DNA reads TGCGCCAGCAGTAACGGACTAGCGGGAGACCCCCCAGAGACCCAGTACTTC.

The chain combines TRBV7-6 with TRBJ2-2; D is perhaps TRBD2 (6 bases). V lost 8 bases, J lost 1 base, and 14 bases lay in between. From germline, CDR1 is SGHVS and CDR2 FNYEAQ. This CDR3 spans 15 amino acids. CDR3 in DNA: TGTGCCAGCGAAACGGGAGTAATGAACACCGGGGAGCTGTTTTTT. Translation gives CASETGVMNTGELFF.

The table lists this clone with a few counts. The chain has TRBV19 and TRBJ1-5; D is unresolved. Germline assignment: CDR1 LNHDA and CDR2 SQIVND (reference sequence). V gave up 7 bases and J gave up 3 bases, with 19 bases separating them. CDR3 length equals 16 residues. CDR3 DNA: TGTGCCAGTAACCAACCCCGGGGAGGGTACAATCAGCCCCAGCATTTT. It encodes CASNQPRGGYNQPQHF.

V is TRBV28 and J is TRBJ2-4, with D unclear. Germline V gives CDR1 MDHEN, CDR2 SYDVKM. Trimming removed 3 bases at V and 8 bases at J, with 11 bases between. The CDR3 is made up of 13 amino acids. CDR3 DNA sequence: TGTGCCAGCAGTTTGGCCGCGGTCGACATTCAGTACTTC. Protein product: CASSLAAVDIQYF.

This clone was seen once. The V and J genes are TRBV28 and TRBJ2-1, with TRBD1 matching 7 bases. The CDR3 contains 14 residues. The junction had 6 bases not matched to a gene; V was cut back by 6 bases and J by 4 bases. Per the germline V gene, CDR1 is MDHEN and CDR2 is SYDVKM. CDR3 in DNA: TGTGCCAGCAGAGATCCGGGACAGTACAATGAGCAGTTCTTC. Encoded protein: CASRDPGQYNEQFF.

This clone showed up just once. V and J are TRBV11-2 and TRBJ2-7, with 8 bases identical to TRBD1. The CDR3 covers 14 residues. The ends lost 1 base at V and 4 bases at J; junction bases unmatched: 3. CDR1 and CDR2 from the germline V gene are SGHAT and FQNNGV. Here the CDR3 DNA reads TGTGCCAGCAGCTTAGGGACAGGGACTTACGAGCAGTACTTC. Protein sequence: CASSLGTGTYEQYF.

Written as DNA, the CDR3 is TGCAGTGCTAGTACGGGCGGGGGCTGGGATAATTCACCCCTCCACTTT. Its protein is CSASTGGGWDNSPLHF. The chain has TRBV20-1 and TRBJ1-6; maybe TRBD1 (6 bases). Germline CDR1 is DFQATT and CDR2 is SNEGSKA (reference sequence). V lost 3 bases and J 5 bases, leaving 17 bases between the germline ends. The CDR3 is made up of 16 amino acids.

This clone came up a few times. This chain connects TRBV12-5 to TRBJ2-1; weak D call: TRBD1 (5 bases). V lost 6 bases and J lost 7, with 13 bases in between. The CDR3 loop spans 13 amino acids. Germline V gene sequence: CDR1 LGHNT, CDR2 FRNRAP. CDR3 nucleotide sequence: TGTGCTAGTGGGGGCGAAGCAGGGAATGAGCAGTTCTTC. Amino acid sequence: CASGGEAGNEQFF.

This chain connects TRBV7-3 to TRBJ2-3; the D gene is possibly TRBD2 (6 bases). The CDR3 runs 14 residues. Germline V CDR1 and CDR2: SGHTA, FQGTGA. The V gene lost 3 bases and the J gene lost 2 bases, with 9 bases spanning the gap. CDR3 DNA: TGTGCCAGCAGCTTCGGAGGGGTCACAGATACGCAGTATTTT. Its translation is CASSFGGVTDTQYF.

The CDR3: CASSVSSTPGLANGNEQFF. In DNA form, the CDR3 reads TGTGCCAGCAGCGTGAGTTCAACCCCGGGACTAGCGAACGGGAATGAGCAGTTCTTC. V and J are TRBV9 and TRBJ2-1; 10 bases align to TRBD2. The CDR3 length is 19 residues. Germline CDR1 reads SGDLS; CDR2 reads YYNGEE. Trimming cost V 2 bases and J 7 bases; bases outside gene matches: 18.

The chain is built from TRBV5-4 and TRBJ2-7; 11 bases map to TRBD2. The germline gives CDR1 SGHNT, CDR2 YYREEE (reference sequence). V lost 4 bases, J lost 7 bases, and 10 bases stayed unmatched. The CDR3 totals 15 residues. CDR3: CASSVAGGSAEEQYF. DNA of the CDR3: TGTGCCAGCAGCGTAGCGGGAGGGTCTGCGGAGGAGCAGTACTTC.

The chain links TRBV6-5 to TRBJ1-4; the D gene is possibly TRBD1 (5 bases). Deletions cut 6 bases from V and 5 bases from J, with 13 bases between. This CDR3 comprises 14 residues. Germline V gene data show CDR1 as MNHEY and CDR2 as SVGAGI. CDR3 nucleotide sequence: TGTGCCAGCAGACCCAGGGTTCTAAATGAAAAACTGTTTTTT. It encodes CASRPRVLNEKLFF.

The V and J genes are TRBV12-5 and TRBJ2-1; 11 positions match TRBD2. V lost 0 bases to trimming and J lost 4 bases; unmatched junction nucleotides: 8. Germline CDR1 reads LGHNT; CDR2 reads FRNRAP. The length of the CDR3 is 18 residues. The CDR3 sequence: CASGLVLASGRNYNEQFF. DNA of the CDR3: TGTGCTAGTGGTTTGGTACTGGCTAGCGGGAGGAATTACAATGAGCAGTTCTTC. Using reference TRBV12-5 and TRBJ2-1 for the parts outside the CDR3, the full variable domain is DARVTQTPRHKVTEMGQEVTMRCQPILGHNTVFWYRQTMMQGLELLAYFRNRAPLDDSGMPKDRFSAEMPDATLATLKIQPSEPRDSAVYFCASGLVLASGRNYNEQFFGPGTRLTVL.

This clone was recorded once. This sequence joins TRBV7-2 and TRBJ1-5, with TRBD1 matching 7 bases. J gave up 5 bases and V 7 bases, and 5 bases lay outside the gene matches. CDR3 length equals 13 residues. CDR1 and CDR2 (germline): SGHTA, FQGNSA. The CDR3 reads CASNSDRDQPQHF. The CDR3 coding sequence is TGTGCCAGCAACTCTGACAGGGATCAGCCCCAGCATTTT. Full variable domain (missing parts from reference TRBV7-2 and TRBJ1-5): GAGVSQSPSNKVTEKGKDVELRCDPISGHTALYWYRQSLGQGLEFLIYFQGNSAPDKSGLPSDRFSAERTGGSVSTLTIQRTQQEDSAVYLCASNSDRDQPQHFGDGTRLSIL.